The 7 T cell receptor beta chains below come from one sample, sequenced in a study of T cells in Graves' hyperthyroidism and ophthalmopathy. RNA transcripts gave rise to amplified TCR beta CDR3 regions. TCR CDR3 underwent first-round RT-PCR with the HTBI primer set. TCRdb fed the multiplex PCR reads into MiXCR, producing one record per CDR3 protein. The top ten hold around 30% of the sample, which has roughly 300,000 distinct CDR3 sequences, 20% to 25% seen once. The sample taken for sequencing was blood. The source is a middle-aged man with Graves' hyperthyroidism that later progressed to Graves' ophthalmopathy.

DNA for the CDR3: TGCGCCAGCAGCTTGGCCACGATAACAGCCGTTGCCTACGAGCAGTACTTC. Translated: CASSLATITAVAYEQYF. The chain combines TRBV5-1 with TRBJ2-7; D remains unclear. This CDR3 has 17 amino acids. CDR1 is SGHRS, CDR2 YFSETQ, per germline. Between the trimmed V and J ends, which lost 0 bases and 2 bases, there was a span of 18 bases.

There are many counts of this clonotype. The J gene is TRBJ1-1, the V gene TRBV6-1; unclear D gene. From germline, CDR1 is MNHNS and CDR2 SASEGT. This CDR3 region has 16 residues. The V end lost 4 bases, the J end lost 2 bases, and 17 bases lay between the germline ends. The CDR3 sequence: CASSVPAGGANTEAFF. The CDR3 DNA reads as TGTGCCAGCAGTGTCCCCGCCGGCGGCGCCAACACTGAAGCTTTCTTT.

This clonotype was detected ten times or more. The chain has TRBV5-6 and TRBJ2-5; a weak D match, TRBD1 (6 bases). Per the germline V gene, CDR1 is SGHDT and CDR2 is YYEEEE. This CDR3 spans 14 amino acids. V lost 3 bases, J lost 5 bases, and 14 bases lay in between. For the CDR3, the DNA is TGTGCCAGCAGCTACAGGGTAGTTGGGGAGACCCAGTACTTC. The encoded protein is CASSYRVVGETQYF.

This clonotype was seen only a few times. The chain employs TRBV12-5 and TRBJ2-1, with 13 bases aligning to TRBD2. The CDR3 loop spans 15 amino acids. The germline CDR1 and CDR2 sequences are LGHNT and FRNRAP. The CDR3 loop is CATGTGTSGMSEQFF. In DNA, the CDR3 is TGTGCCACGGGGACCGGGACTAGCGGGATGAGTGAGCAGTTCTTC.

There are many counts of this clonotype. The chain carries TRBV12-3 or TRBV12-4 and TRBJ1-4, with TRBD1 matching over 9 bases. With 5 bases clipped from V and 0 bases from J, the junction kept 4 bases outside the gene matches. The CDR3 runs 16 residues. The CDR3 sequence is CASSPGTGTTNEKLFF. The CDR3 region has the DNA TGTGCCAGCAGTCCCGGGACAGGGACAACTAATGAAAAACTGTTTTTT.

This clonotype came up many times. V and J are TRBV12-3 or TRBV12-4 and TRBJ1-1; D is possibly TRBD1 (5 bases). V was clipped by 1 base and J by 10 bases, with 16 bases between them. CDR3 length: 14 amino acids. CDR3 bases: TGTGCCAGCAGTTTAGGGGGCGGTCTGTTTAGAGCTTTCTTT. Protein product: CASSLGGGLFRAFF.

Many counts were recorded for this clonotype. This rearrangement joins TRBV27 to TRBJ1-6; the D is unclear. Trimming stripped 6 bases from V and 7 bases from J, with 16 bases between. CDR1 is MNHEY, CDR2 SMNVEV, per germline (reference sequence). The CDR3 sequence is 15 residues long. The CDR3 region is CASSTMDGLNSPLHF. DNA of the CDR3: TGTGCCAGCAGCACTATGGACGGGTTAAATTCACCCCTCCACTTT.